This T cell receptor beta chain derives from a study of blood T cell repertoires in COVID-19. Background on the study: The origin of the acute and convalescent COVID-19 samples was the United States, Italy and Spain. In each case, the material was cDNA or gDNA derived from T cells, B-cell-depleted T cells, or PBMCs.

The germline CDR1 and CDR2 sequences are LGHNA and YSLEER. CDR3 length: 17 amino acids. The V segment lost 4 bases and the J segment 9 bases; nucleotides outside the gene matches: 15. Authors' methods: Nucleated cell number was recorded as an estimate derived from reference gene primer amplification. Libraries were prepared by immunoSEQ multiplex PCR; TCRdb keeps only in-frame clonotypes and omits some of them. The DNA gave D and trimming, while V, J and clone size come from that table. The repertoire has roughly 200,000 clones, approximately 85% of them found once; the top ten carry 11%. The V and J genes are TRBV4-3 and TRBJ1-6, with 7 positions matching TRBD1. The sequenced sample consisted of peripheral blood. This TCR was recovered from a human donor with active or convalescent COVID-19. The donor label of this sample is uncertain. CDR3 in DNA: TGCGCCAGCAGCCTCCAGGCCCCTCGACAGGGCGGTTCACCCCTCCACTTT. Its translation is CASSLQAPRQGGSPLHF.